Only a few counts were recorded for the clone carrying this T cell receptor (beta chain). Its specificity is unknown. Pooled samples include second doses given at about 4 or 12 weeks. The sample belongs to a study of T cell responses to AZD1222 COVID-19 vaccine. Sequencing used immunoSEQ multiplex PCR; TCRdb keeps in-frame clones, though not all of them. The table shows about 130,000 clones, with more than 90% occurring only once. General study findings and limits: Baseline seropositivity occurred in only a handful of AZD1222 recipients. Donors were largely white British and mainly female; clonal diversity was possibly underestimated. Repertoire samples came only from after the peak T cell response.

Germline CDR1 reads SGHAT; CDR2 reads FQNNGV. V was shortened by 5 bases and J by 7 bases, with 18 bases between the two germline ends. CDR3 size: 14 residues. The specimen was peripheral blood, collected 28 days after the second AZD1222 dose. The chain has TRBV11-2 and TRBJ2-7; perhaps TRBD2 as D (5 bases). The clonotype was recovered from an adult who received the AZD1222 COVID-19 vaccine. The CDR3 region is CASSPLMGVQEQYV. The CDR3 DNA sequence: TGTGCCAGCAGCCCACTCATGGGAGTGCAAGAGCAGTACGTC.